This T cell receptor (beta chain) was sequenced in a study of regulatory T cells in long-lasting Graves disease. Findings of the study overall: With persistent disease, TRBV28, TRBJ1-2 and TRBJ2-5 were the favored segments. New patients shared 966 public clonotypes, and persistent patients shared more, with 2,741.

Time point described: newly diagnosed GD, antithyroid drugs for less than 3 months. Generation of the TCR library employed RNA extracted from PBMCs. The V end was cut by 1 base, the J end by 4 bases, with 11 bases between. The CDR3 contains 14 residues. Germline values: CDR1 KGHSH, CDR2 LQKENI. This clonotype occurred many times. Its matching antigen is unknown. For TCR beta, libraries came from iRepertoire HTBI primers and Arm-PCR of CDR3 regions. TCRdb processed the multiplex PCR reads anew with MiXCR; each CDR3 protein has one entry. This table holds around 480,000 distinct CDR3 sequences, about 16% found once. These sequences were also reported in another study, on T cells in Graves' hyperthyroidism and ophthalmopathy.

The sequencing here drew on peripheral blood mononuclear cells (PBMCs), taken at new diagnosis, from a patient treated with antithyroid drugs. V gene TRBV18 combines with J gene TRBJ2-7; the D gene is possibly TRBD1 (6 bases). The sequence came from a woman aged 35-60 years with Graves disease. The CDR3 nucleotides are TGTGCCAGCTCACCACGGGACATCATTTACGAGCAGTACTTC. Its translation: CASSPRDIIYEQYF. Supplemented by reference TRBV18 and TRBJ2-7, the full variable domain reads NAGVMQNPRHLVRRRGQEARLRCSPMKGHSHVYWYRQLPEEGLKFMVYLQKENIIDESGMPKERFSAEFPKEGPSILRIQQVVRGDSAAYFCASSPRDIIYEQYFGPGTRLTVT.